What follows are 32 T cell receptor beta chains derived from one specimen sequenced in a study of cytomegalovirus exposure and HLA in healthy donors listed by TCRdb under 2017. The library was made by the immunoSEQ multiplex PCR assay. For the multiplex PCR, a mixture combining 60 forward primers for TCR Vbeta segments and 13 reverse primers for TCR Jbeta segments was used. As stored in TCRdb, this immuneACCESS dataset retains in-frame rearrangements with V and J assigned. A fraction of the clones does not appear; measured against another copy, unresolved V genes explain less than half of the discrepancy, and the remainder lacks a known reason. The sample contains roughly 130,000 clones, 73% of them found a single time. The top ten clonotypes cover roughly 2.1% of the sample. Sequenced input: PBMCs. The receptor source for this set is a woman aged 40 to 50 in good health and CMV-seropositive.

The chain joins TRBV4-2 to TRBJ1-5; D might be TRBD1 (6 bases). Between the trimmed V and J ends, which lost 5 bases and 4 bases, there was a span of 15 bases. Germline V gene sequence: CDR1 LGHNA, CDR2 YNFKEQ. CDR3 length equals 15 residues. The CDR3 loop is CASSGSTDRNQPQHF. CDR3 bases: TGTGCCAGCAGCGGCTCGACAGACAGGAATCAGCCCCAGCATTTT.

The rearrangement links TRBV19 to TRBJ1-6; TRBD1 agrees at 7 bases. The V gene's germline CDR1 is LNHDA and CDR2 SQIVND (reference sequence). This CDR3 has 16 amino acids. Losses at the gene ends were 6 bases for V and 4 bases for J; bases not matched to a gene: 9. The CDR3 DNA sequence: TGTGCCAGTAGGGAGGTCGGGACAGCGTATAATTCACCCCTCCACTTT. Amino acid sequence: CASREVGTAYNSPLHF.

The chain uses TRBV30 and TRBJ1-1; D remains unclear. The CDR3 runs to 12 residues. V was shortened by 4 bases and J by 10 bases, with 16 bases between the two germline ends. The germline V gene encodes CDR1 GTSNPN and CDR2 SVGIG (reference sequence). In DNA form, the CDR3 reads TGTGCCTGGAATATTGAGAACTATGGAGCTTTCTTT. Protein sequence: CAWNIENYGAFF.

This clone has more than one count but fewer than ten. Here the CDR3 DNA reads TGTGCCAGCAGTTATGGTGCAGGAAACACTGAAGCTTTCTTT. It yields the protein CASSYGAGNTEAFF. The V gene is TRBV6-6, the J gene TRBJ1-1; no clear D gene. This CDR3 is 14 amino acids long. V lost 3 bases and J lost 2, with 10 bases in between. In germline, CDR1 is MNHNY, CDR2 SVGAGI (reference sequence).

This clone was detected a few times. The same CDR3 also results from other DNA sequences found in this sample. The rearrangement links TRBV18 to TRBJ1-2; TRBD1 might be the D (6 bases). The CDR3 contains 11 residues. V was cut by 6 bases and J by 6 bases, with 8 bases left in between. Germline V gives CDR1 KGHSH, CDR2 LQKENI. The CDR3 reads CASSRGNGYTF. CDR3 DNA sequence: TGTGCCAGCTCCAGGGGTAATGGCTACACCTTC.

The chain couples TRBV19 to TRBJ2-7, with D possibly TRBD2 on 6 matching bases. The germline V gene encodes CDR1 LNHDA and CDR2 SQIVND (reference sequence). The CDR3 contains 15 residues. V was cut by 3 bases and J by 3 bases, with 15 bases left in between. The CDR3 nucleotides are TGTGCCAGTAGTATGGGCTTGGAGGGATTCTACGAGCAGTACTTC. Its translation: CASSMGLEGFYEQYF.

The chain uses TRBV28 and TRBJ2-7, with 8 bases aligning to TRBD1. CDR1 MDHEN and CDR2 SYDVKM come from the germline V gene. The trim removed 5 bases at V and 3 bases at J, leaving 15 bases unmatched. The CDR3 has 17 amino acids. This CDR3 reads CASSLRGRGVGGYEQYF. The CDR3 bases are TGTGCCAGCAGTCTCAGGGGGCGCGGGGTGGGGGGCTACGAGCAGTACTTC.

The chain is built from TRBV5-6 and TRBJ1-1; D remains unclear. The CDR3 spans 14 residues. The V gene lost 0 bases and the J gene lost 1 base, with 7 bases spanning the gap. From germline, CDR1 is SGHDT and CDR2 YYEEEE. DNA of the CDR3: TGTGCCAGCAGCTTGGGCGGGCAGAACACTGAAGCTTTCTTT. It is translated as CASSLGGQNTEAFF.

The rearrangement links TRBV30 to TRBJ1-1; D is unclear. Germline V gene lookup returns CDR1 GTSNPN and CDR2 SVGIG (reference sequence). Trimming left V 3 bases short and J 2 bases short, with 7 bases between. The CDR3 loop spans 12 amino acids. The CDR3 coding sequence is TGTGCCTGGAGAAGACTCAACACTGAAGCTTTCTTT. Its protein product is CAWRRLNTEAFF.

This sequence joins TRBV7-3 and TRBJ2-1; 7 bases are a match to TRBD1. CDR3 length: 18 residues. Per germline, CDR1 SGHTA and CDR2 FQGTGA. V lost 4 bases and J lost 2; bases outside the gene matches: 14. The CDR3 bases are TGTGCCAGCAGCTCTCTAGGGGGCGGCTCCTATACCTACAATGAGCAGTTCTTC. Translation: CASSSLGGGSYTYNEQFF. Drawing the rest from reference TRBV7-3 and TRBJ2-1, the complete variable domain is GAGVSQTPSNKVTEKGKYVELRCDPISGHTALYWYRQSLGQGPEFLIYFQGTGAADDSGLPNDRFFAVRPEGSVSTLKIQRTERGDSAVYLCASSSLGGGSYTYNEQFFGPGTRLTVL.

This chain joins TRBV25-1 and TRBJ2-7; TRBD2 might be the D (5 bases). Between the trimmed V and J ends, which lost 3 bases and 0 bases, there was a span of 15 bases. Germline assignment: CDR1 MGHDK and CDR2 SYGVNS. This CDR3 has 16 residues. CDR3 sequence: CASSDFGGLSSYEQYF. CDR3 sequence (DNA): TGTGCCAGCAGTGATTTCGGCGGACTTAGCTCCTACGAGCAGTACTTC.

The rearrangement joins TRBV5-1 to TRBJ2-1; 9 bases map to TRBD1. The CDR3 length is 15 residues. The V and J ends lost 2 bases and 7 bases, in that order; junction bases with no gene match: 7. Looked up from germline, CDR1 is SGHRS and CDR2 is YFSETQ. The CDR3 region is CASSFGGQGQNEQFF. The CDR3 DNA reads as TGCGCCAGCAGCTTCGGGGGACAGGGTCAGAATGAGCAGTTCTTC.

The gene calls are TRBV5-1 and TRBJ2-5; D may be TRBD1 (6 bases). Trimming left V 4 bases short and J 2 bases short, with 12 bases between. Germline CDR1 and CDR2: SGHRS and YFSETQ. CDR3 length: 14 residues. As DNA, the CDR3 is TGCGCCAGCAGCCTGGACAGATTTCAAGAGACCCAGTACTTC. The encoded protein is CASSLDRFQETQYF.

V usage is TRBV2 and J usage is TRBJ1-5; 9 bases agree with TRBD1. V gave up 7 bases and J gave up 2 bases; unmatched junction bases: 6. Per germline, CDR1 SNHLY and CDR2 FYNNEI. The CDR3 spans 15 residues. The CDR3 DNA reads TGTGCCAGCAACGATCGGGACAGGGGCAATCAGCCCCAGCATTTT. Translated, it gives CASNDRDRGNQPQHF.

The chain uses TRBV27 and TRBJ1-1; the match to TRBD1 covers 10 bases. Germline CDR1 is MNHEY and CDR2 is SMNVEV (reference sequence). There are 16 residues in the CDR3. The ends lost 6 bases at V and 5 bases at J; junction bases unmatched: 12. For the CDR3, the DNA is TGTGCCAGCAGAAAAAACAGACAGGGGGCGGGTACTGAAGCTTTCTTT. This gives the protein CASRKNRQGAGTEAFF.

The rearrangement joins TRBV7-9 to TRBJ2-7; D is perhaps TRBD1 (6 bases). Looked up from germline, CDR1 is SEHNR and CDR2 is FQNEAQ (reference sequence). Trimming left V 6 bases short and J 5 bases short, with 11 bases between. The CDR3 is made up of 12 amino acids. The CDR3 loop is CASSSRGNEQYF. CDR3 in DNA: TGTGCCAGCAGTTCGAGGGGGAACGAGCAGTACTTC.

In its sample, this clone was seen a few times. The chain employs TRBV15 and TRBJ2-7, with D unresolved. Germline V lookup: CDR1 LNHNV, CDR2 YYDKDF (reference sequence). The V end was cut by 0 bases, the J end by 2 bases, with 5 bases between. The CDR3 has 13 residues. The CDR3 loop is CATSRERPYEQYF. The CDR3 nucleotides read TGTGCCACCAGCAGAGAGAGGCCCTACGAGCAGTACTTC.

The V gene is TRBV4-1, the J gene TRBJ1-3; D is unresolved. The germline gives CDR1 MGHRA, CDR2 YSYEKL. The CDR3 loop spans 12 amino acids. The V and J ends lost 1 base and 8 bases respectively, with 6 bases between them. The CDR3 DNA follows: TGCGCCAGCAGCCAAGGCGGCTACACCATATATTTT. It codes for CASSQGGYTIYF.

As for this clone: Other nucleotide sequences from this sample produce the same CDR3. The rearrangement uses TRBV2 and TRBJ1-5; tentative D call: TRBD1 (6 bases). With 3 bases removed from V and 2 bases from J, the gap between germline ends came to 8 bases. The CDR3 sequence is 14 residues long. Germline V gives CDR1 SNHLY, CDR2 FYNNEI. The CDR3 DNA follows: TGTGCCAGCAGTGAGGACAGAGGCAATCAGCCCCAGCATTTT. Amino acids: CASSEDRGNQPQHF.

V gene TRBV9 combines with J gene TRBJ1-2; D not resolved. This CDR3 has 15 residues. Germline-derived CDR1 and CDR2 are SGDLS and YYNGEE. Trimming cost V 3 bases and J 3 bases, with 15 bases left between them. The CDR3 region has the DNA TGTGCCAGCAGCGCCTACCCTGATGCGGACTATGGCTACACCTTC. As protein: CASSAYPDADYGYTF.

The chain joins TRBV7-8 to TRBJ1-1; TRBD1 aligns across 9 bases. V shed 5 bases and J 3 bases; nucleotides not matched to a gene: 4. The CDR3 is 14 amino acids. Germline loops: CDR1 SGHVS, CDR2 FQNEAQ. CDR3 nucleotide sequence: TGTGCCAGCAGCCTACAGGGGGCTTACACTGAAGCTTTCTTT. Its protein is CASSLQGAYTEAFF.

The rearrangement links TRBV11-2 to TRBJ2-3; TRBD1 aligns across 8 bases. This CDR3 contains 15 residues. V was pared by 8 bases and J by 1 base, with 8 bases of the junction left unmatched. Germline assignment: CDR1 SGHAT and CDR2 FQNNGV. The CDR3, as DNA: TGTGCCAGCCTACCCGACAGGGGAGGCACAGATACGCAGTATTTT. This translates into CASLPDRGGTDTQYF. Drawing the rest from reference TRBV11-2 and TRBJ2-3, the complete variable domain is EAGVAQSPRYKIIEKRQSVAFWCNPISGHATLYWYQQILGQGPKLLIQFQNNGVVDDSQLPKDRFSAERLKGVDSTLKIQPAKLEDSAVYLCASLPDRGGTDTQYFGPGTRLTVL.

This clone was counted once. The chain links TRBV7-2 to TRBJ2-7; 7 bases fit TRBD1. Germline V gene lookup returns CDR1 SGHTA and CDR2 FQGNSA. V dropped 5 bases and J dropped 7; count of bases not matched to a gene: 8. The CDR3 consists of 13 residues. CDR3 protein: CASSPGTASEQYF. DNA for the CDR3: TGTGCCAGCAGCCCAGGGACAGCCTCTGAGCAGTACTTC.

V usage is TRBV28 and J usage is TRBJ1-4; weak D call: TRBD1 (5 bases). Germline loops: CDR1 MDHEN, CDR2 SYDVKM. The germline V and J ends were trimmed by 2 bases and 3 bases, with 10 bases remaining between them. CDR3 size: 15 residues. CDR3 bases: TGTGCCAGCAGTTTAGCGGCAGGGTCTAATGAAAAACTGTTTTTT. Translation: CASSLAAGSNEKLFF.

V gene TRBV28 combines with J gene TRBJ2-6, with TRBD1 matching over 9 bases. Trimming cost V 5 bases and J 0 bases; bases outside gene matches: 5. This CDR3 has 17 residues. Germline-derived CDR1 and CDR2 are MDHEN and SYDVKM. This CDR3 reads CASSPPTGGSGANVLTF. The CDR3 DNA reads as TGTGCCAGCAGTCCACCGACAGGGGGCTCTGGGGCCAACGTCCTGACTTTC.

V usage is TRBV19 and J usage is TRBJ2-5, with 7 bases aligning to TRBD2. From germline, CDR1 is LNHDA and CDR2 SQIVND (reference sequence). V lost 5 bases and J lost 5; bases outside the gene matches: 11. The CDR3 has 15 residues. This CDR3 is CASSPYLAEVETQYF. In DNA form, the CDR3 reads TGTGCCAGTAGTCCTTACCTAGCGGAGGTGGAGACCCAGTACTTC.

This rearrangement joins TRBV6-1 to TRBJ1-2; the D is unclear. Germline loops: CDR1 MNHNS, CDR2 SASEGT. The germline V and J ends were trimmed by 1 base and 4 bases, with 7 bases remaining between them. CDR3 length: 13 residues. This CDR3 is CASSEVAGYGYTF. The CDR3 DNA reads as TGTGCCAGCAGTGAAGTGGCAGGCTATGGCTACACCTTC.

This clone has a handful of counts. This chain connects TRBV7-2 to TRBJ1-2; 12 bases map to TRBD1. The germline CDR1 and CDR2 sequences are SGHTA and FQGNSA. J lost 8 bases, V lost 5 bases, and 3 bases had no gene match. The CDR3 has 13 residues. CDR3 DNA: TGTGCCAGCAGCGGGGACAGGGGGCGCGGCTACACCTTC. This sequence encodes CASSGDRGRGYTF.

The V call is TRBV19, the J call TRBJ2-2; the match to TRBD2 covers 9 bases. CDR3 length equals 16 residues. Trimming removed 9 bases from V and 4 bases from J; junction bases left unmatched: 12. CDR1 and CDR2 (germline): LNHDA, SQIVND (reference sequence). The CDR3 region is CASEPLAGDSTGELFF. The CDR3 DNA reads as TGTGCCAGCGAGCCTTTAGCGGGAGATAGCACCGGGGAGCTGTTTTTT. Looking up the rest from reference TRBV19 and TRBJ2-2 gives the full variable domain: DGGITQSPKYLFRKEGQNVTLSCEQNLNHDAMYWYRQDPGQGLRLIYYSQIVNDFQKGDIAEGYSVSREKKESFPLTVTSAQKNPTAFYLCASEPLAGDSTGELFFGEGSRLTVL.

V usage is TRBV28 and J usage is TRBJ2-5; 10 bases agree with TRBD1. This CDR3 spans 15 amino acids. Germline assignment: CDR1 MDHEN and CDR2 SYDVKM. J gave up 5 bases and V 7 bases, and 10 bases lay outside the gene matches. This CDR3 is CASTMTGGKGETQYF. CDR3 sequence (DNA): TGTGCCAGCACCATGACAGGGGGCAAGGGTGAGACCCAGTACTTC.

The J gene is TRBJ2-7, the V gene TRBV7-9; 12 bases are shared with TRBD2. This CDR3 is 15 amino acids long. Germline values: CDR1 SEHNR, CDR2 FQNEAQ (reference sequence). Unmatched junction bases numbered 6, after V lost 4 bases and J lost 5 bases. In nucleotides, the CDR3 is TGTGCCAGCAGCTCAAGGACTAGCGGGACGGACGAGCAGTACTTC. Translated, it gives CASSSRTSGTDEQYF.

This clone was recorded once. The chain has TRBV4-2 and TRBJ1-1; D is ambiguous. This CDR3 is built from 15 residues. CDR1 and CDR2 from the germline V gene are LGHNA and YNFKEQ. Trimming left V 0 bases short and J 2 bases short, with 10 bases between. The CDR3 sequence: CASSQESPLNTEAFF. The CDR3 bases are TGTGCCAGCAGCCAAGAATCCCCCCTTAACACTGAAGCTTTCTTT.